This TCR beta chain was sequenced in a study of T cells in Graves' hyperthyroidism and ophthalmopathy. Study-level results: Within blood appeared most thyroid clonotypes that had expanded above 0.001.

From germline, CDR1 is MNHNY and CDR2 SVGAGI (reference sequence). The CDR3 contains 16 residues. Cells are PBMCs isolated from 10 ml of fresh blood. Regions amplified from RNA transcripts were the TCR beta CDR3 regions. First-round RT-PCR of the TCR CDR3 relied on the HTBI primer set. TCRdb used MiXCR to reprocess the multiplex PCR reads, holding one entry per CDR3 protein. The table lists about 52,000 distinct CDR3 sequences, approximately 48% of them singletons. About this clonotype itself: What it recognizes is unknown. An end of the junction does not agree with germline; a read error may underlie this.

Source material: blood. This sequence was found in a woman aged 45-59 years with Graves' ophthalmopathy. The chain joins TRBV6-6 to TRBJ2-3, with 9 nucleotides matching TRBD1. The CDR3 sequence is CASSPGTGFGTDTQYF. CDR3 nucleotides: TGCGCCAGCAGCCCCGGGACAGGGTTTGGCACAGATACGCAGTATTTT.